The 27 T cell receptor beta chains below come from one sample, sequenced in a study of CD8 T cells in Susac syndrome (dated by TCRdb to between 2018 and 2021). The library was built by means of the immunoSEQ multiplex PCR assay. RNA was extracted with the RNeasy kit and about 0.5 to 1 ug was reverse transcribed using random hexamers. TCRdb trimmed public reads at Q25 via fastp, called clones via MiXCR and kept in-frame beta chains. Every distinct CDR3 protein forms one entry, paired with its most common genes and DNA. The sample records about 130,000 distinct CDR3 sequences, 95% of which are singletons. The ten largest clones take up roughly 0.2% of the sample. The specimen was CD8+ T cells from PBMCs. The source is a human donor with Susac syndrome.

The rearrangement links TRBV7-6 to TRBJ1-1; D gene unclear. Trimming pared 2 bases from V and 0 bases from J, leaving 10 bases between. Per germline, CDR1 SGHVS and CDR2 FNYEAQ. The CDR3 is 15 residues long. The CDR3 coding sequence is TGTGCCAGCAGCTTAAATGCCGCGCTGAACACTGAAGCTTTCTTT. Translated, it gives CASSLNAALNTEAFF.

The V gene is TRBV12-3 or TRBV12-4, the J gene TRBJ1-4; 7 bases agree with TRBD1. The CDR3 is 16 amino acids. The V segment lost 2 bases and the J segment 3 bases; nucleotides outside the gene matches: 6. The DNA of the CDR3 is TGTGCCAGCAGTTTACCGGAGGGGGCGGCTAATGAAAAACTGTTTTTT. Amino acid sequence: CASSLPEGAANEKLFF.

V and J are TRBV9 and TRBJ2-3; the match to TRBD2 covers 11 bases. The CDR3 covers 17 residues. Germline values: CDR1 SGDLS, CDR2 YYNGEE. After removal of 3 bases from V and 0 bases from J, the junction contained 6 bases not matched to a gene. The CDR3 loop is CASSGPTSGTSTDTQYF. The CDR3 coding sequence is TGTGCCAGCAGCGGACCGACTAGCGGGACTAGCACAGATACGCAGTATTTT.

V usage is TRBV9 and J usage is TRBJ1-2; D is perhaps TRBD1 (6 bases). V shed 4 bases and J shed 5 bases, with 24 bases lying between them. Germline loops: CDR1 SGDLS, CDR2 YYNGEE. The CDR3 is 17 residues long. The CDR3 nucleotides read TGTGCCAGCAGCTTCGGCGGGGGGCTGGCTAGCCTTTATGGCTACACCTTC. Translating it yields CASSFGGGLASLYGYTF.

This clonotype was observed a single time. This chain uses TRBV14 with TRBJ2-7, with TRBD2 as a possible D gene (5 bases). The length of the CDR3 is 13 residues. V lost 1 base, J lost 2 bases, and 6 bases lay in between. Per the germline V gene, CDR1 is SGHDN and CDR2 is FVKESK. DNA for the CDR3: TGTGCCAGCAGCCAAGGAGGGCCCTACGAGCAGTACTTC. As protein: CASSQGGPYEQYF.

V is TRBV18 and J is TRBJ2-1; no definite D call. Germline loops: CDR1 KGHSH, CDR2 LQKENI. The CDR3 length is 12 residues. Trimming took off 3 bases at V and 6 bases at J, with 6 bases between the two ends. CDR3 in amino acids: CASSPWGNEQFF. CDR3 bases: TGTGCCAGCTCACCTTGGGGCAATGAGCAGTTCTTC.

V is TRBV29-1 and J is TRBJ1-2, with 10 nucleotides matching TRBD1. Germline CDR1 SQVTM, CDR2 ANQGSEA. Trimming removed 7 bases from V and 6 bases from J; junction bases left unmatched: 8. CDR3 length equals 13 residues. The CDR3 loop is CSAETGGRNGYTF. CDR3 DNA: TGCAGCGCCGAGACAGGGGGCAGAAATGGCTACACCTTC.

This chain uses TRBV27 with TRBJ2-7; D may be TRBD1 (6 bases). The CDR3 sequence is 14 residues long. Germline V gene data show CDR1 as MNHEY and CDR2 as SMNVEV (reference sequence). The V and J ends lost 5 bases and 3 bases respectively, with 14 bases between them. The CDR3 sequence is CASSDHRGGYEQYF. The CDR3 DNA sequence: TGTGCCAGCAGTGACCATCGAGGGGGCTACGAGCAGTACTTC.

V gene TRBV27 combines with J gene TRBJ2-5; 7 positions match TRBD2. Germline assignment: CDR1 MNHEY and CDR2 SMNVEV (reference sequence). This CDR3 is 16 amino acids long. The junction had 12 bases not matched to a gene; V was cut back by 3 bases and J by 5 bases. The CDR3 region is CASSFRPGPGRETQYF. Written as DNA, the CDR3 is TGTGCCAGCAGTTTCCGCCCGGGCCCCGGGAGGGAGACCCAGTACTTC.

The chain carries TRBV14 and TRBJ1-1; no firm D call. Trimming removed 9 bases at V and 0 bases at J, with 17 bases between. The CDR3 sequence is 15 residues long. Germline CDR1 SGHDN, CDR2 FVKESK. As DNA, the CDR3 is TGTGCCAGTAGTACCCGGGATGGGGTGAACACTGAAGCTTTCTTT. Translating gives CASSTRDGVNTEAFF. Drawing the rest from reference TRBV14 and TRBJ1-1, the complete variable domain is EAGVTQFPSHSVIEKGQTVTLRCDPISGHDNLYWYRRVMGKEIKFLLHFVKESKQDESGMPNNRFLAERTGGTYSTLKVQPAELEDSGVYFCASSTRDGVNTEAFFGQGTRLTVV.

The chain joins TRBV5-6 to TRBJ1-2, with D uncertain. Germline V gene data show CDR1 as SGHDT and CDR2 as YYEEEE. This CDR3 comprises 13 residues. The germline V and J ends were trimmed by 0 bases and 5 bases, with 8 bases remaining between them. The CDR3 loop is CASSLAGLYGYTF. The CDR3 DNA sequence: TGTGCCAGCAGCTTGGCGGGGTTGTATGGCTACACCTTC.

This clonotype occurred once. The chain carries TRBV5-6 and TRBJ2-7; D unclear. The CDR3 extends over 14 amino acids. V lost 2 bases, J lost 2 bases, and 11 bases lay in between. The germline CDR1 and CDR2 sequences are SGHDT and YYEEEE. CDR3 loop: CASSFIQWPYEQYF. The CDR3 DNA follows: TGTGCCAGCAGCTTTATTCAGTGGCCCTACGAGCAGTACTTC. The entire variable domain, with the rest obtained from reference TRBV5-6 and TRBJ2-7, is as follows: DAGVTQSPTHLIKTRGQQVTLRCSPKSGHDTVSWYQQALGQGPQFIFQYYEEEERQRGNFPDRFSGHQFPNYSSELNVNALLLGDSALYLCASSFIQWPYEQYFGPGTRLTVT.

J is TRBJ2-7 and V is TRBV27; possibly TRBD1 for D (5 bases). V lost 9 bases and J lost 1, with 10 bases in between. Per germline, CDR1 MNHEY and CDR2 SMNVEV (reference sequence). This CDR3 is built from 12 residues. This CDR3 reads CASRGSSYEQYF. CDR3 nucleotide sequence: TGTGCCAGTAGGGGATCGTCCTACGAGCAGTACTTC.

This sequence joins TRBV11-2 and TRBJ2-2; D is unresolved. V lost 6 bases and J 4 bases, leaving 3 bases between the germline ends. The CDR3 totals 11 residues. Per germline, CDR1 SGHAT and CDR2 FQNNGV. The CDR3 DNA follows: TGTGCCAGCAGAGTCACCGGGGAGCTGTTTTTT. Translated: CASRVTGELFF.

This rearrangement joins TRBV4-2 to TRBJ2-7; 7 positions match TRBD1. The CDR3 is 15 amino acids. The V gene end was trimmed by 0 bases and the J gene end by 3 bases; junction bases not matched to a gene: 5. Germline V gives CDR1 LGHNA, CDR2 YNFKEQ. In DNA form, the CDR3 reads TGTGCCAGCAGCCAAGATCGACAGGGAAACTACGAGCAGTACTTC. As protein: CASSQDRQGNYEQYF.

The V call is TRBV5-4, the J call TRBJ2-3; a weak D match, TRBD2 (5 bases). The CDR3 extends over 15 amino acids. V lost 2 bases to trimming and J lost 2 bases, with 12 bases between them. Germline V gene sequence: CDR1 SGHNT, CDR2 YYREEE (reference sequence). The DNA for the CDR3 is TGTGCCAGCAGCTTCCTTCCGGGATCCACAGATACGCAGTATTTT. It encodes CASSFLPGSTDTQYF.

The chain is built from TRBV9 and TRBJ2-3, with D tentatively TRBD2 (6 bases). This CDR3 region has 15 residues. Germline V gene lookup returns CDR1 SGDLS and CDR2 YYNGEE. Trimming removed 0 bases at V and 2 bases at J, with 10 bases between. The CDR3 loop is CASSVASAPTDTQYF. DNA of the CDR3: TGTGCCAGCAGCGTAGCTAGCGCCCCCACAGATACGCAGTATTTT.

This clonotype was observed a single time. The genes are TRBV14 and TRBJ2-5; TRBD2 matches 11 bases. Germline V gene lookup returns CDR1 SGHDN and CDR2 FVKESK. J was trimmed by 5 bases and V by 4 bases; bases with no gene match: 6. The CDR3 loop spans 15 amino acids. In DNA form, the CDR3 reads TGTGCCAGCAGCCTTCTAGCGGGAGGTTGGGAGACCCAGTACTTC. Its protein product is CASSLLAGGWETQYF.

This rearrangement joins TRBV15 to TRBJ1-2; D gene ambiguous. The CDR3 is made up of 16 amino acids. Deletions cut 5 bases from V and 8 bases from J, with 24 bases between. CDR1 is LNHNV, CDR2 YYDKDF, per germline (reference sequence). This chain's CDR3 is CATSGMFSRSRWGYTF. The CDR3 nucleotides are TGTGCCACCAGCGGAATGTTCTCGAGGAGCCGGTGGGGCTACACCTTC. Filled out from reference TRBV15 and TRBJ1-2, the complete variable domain reads DAMVIQNPRYQVTQFGKPVTLSCSQTLNHNVMYWYQQKSSQAPKLLFHYYDKDFNNEADTPDNFQSRRPNTSFCFLDIRSPGLGDTAMYLCATSGMFSRSRWGYTFGSGTRLTVV.

This clonotype was recorded once. This rearrangement joins TRBV29-1 to TRBJ1-1; the D gene is possibly TRBD1 (6 bases). The V gene's germline CDR1 is SQVTM and CDR2 ANQGSEA. Trimming stripped 4 bases from V and 4 bases from J, with 10 bases between. The length of the CDR3 is 12 residues. This CDR3 reads CSVVGGLTEAFF. The CDR3 DNA sequence: TGCAGCGTTGTCGGGGGGCTCACTGAAGCTTTCTTT.

V is TRBV20-1 and J is TRBJ2-7, with D unresolved. The CDR3 contains 12 residues. The germline CDR1 and CDR2 sequences are DFQATT and SNEGSKA (reference sequence). Trimming left V 1 base short and J 3 bases short, with 7 bases between. The CDR3 reads CSARAPGYEQYF. The CDR3, as DNA: TGCAGTGCTAGAGCCCCCGGCTACGAGCAGTACTTC.

The chain links TRBV9 to TRBJ1-1; tentative D call: TRBD1 (6 bases). This CDR3 region has 16 residues. The germline V gene has CDR1 SGDLS and CDR2 YYNGEE. V dropped 0 bases and J dropped 1 base, with 13 bases sitting between them. CDR3 sequence: CASSVAEGGRNTEAFF. CDR3 nucleotides: TGTGCCAGCAGCGTAGCTGAAGGGGGGAGGAACACTGAAGCTTTCTTT.

The rearrangement joins TRBV12-3 or TRBV12-4 to TRBJ2-5; D is possibly TRBD2 (5 bases). Trimming stripped 6 bases from V and 5 bases from J, with 22 bases between. The CDR3 runs 16 residues. The chain's CDR3 is CASSPSPVAPGETQYF. The CDR3 coding sequence is TGTGCCAGCAGCCCCTCCCCCGTGGCCCCGGGGGAGACCCAGTACTTC.

The chain has TRBV5-5 and TRBJ2-7, with D possibly matching TRBD1 (5 bases). The germline CDR1 and CDR2 sequences are SGHKS and YYEKEE (reference sequence). This CDR3 spans 15 amino acids. Between the trimmed V and J ends, which lost 6 bases and 3 bases, there was a span of 19 bases. The CDR3, as DNA: TGTGCCAGCACCATTTCAGGGATGGGCTACTACGAGCAGTACTTC. Translation gives CASTISGMGYYEQYF.

J is TRBJ2-5 and V is TRBV28; the D is unclear. Between the trimmed V and J ends, which lost 5 bases and 1 base, there was a span of 17 bases. CDR1 and CDR2 (germline): MDHEN, SYDVKM. CDR3 length equals 16 residues. Here the CDR3 DNA reads TGTGCCAGCAGTAACATATCGGGCGGCCCCCAAGAGACCCAGTACTTC. Translation: CASSNISGGPQETQYF.

The rearrangement uses TRBV7-9 and TRBJ1-2; D is perhaps TRBD1 (6 bases). Germline V CDR1 and CDR2: SEHNR, FQNEAQ (reference sequence). The CDR3 totals 13 residues. V was shortened by 5 bases and J by 6 bases, with 13 bases between the two germline ends. The CDR3 nucleotides read TGTGCCAGCAGCCCTATTGGGACAAATGGCTACACCTTC. This translates into CASSPIGTNGYTF.

V gene TRBV28 combines with J gene TRBJ2-3; 8 positions match TRBD2. J lost 7 bases, V lost 5 bases, and 14 bases had no gene match. This CDR3 has 16 amino acids. From germline, CDR1 is MDHEN and CDR2 SYDVKM. DNA of the CDR3: TGTGCCAGCAGTCCAGGACTAGCAGTAAACCGGAATACGCAGTATTTT. It translates to CASSPGLAVNRNTQYF.